The 20 T cell receptor beta chains presented below share a single source sample, sequenced in a study of cytomegalovirus exposure and HLA in healthy donors. PCR primers comprised 60 Vbeta and 13 Jbeta primers. Here immunoSEQ multiplex PCR was the method, and the copy in TCRdb shows in-frame clones only, minus some. The sample consists of 70,000 to 85,000 clones, around 60% of them appearing once. The sample taken for sequencing was PBMCs. These receptors were obtained from a male donor in good health and CMV-seropositive.

This chain uses TRBV7-7 with TRBJ1-1, with 9 bases matching TRBD1. CDR1 and CDR2 from the germline V gene are SSHAT and FNYEAQ (reference sequence). The junction had 5 bases not matched to a gene; V was cut back by 5 bases and J by 1 base. The CDR3 has 15 residues. The CDR3 sequence: CASSHGTGKNTEAFF. DNA for the CDR3: TGTGCCAGCAGCCACGGGACAGGGAAGAACACTGAAGCTTTCTTT.

This clone was counted only a few times. This chain joins TRBV4-2 and TRBJ2-7, with D possibly being TRBD2 (6 bases). V shed 3 bases and J shed 2 bases, with 17 bases lying between them. The V gene's germline CDR1 is LGHNA and CDR2 YNFKEQ. The CDR3 covers 16 residues. CDR3 DNA: TGTGCCAGCAGCCATCCGTACGGGAGAAGACCCTACGAGCAGTACTTC. Translation: CASSHPYGRRPYEQYF.

V gene TRBV27 combines with J gene TRBJ2-2; D is unclear. CDR1 and CDR2 from the germline V gene are MNHEY and SMNVEV (reference sequence). CDR3 size: 13 residues. V shed 0 bases and J shed 11 bases, with 10 bases lying between them. The CDR3 sequence: CASSLSRQAELFF. CDR3 DNA: TGTGCCAGCAGTTTATCACGGCAGGCAGAGCTGTTTTTT.

This clone was counted only a few times. The chain employs TRBV16 and TRBJ2-5, with 7 bases fitting TRBD1. The length of the CDR3 is 13 residues. The germline gives CDR1 KGHSY, CDR2 FQNENV. The V and J ends lost 4 bases and 4 bases, in that order; junction bases with no gene match: 3. The CDR3 region has the DNA TGTGCCAGCAGCCCTAGGGGGCGAGAGACCCAGTACTTC. Its translation is CASSPRGRETQYF.

The chain carries TRBV2 and TRBJ1-1, with D uncertain. CDR1 SNHLY and CDR2 FYNNEI come from the germline V gene. Deletions cut 4 bases from V and 7 bases from J, with 13 bases between. CDR3 length: 13 residues. The CDR3 bases are TGTGCCAGCAGTGGCCCCCGGTCCGGTGAAGCTTTCTTT. Residues: CASSGPRSGEAFF.

V and J are TRBV7-2 and TRBJ2-7; the match to TRBD2 covers 7 bases. There are 15 residues in the CDR3. The germline gives CDR1 SGHTA, CDR2 FQGNSA. Trimming took 5 bases from V and 0 from J; bases not matched to a gene: 7. For the CDR3, the DNA is TGTGCCAGCAGCCGACTAGCCTTCGCCTCCTACGAGCAGTACTTC. Its protein is CASSRLAFASYEQYF.

J is TRBJ1-1 and V is TRBV5-8, with 7 bases aligning to TRBD1. CDR1 is SGHTS, CDR2 YDEGEE, per germline. The CDR3 runs 13 residues. Trimming removed 5 bases from V and 5 bases from J; junction bases left unmatched: 6. The CDR3 sequence is CASRKQGWTEAFF. CDR3 nucleotide sequence: TGTGCCAGCAGGAAACAGGGGTGGACTGAAGCTTTCTTT. The full variable domain, completed using reference TRBV5-8 and TRBJ1-1, is EAGVTQSPTHLIKTRGQQATLRCSPISGHTSVYWYQQALGLGLQFLLWYDEGEERNRGNFPPRFSGRQFPNYSSELNVNALELEDSALYLCASRKQGWTEAFFGQGTRLTVV.

This chain links TRBV27 with TRBJ2-7; 9 nucleotides match TRBD1. This CDR3 region has 19 residues. V gave up 4 bases and J gave up 2 bases; unmatched junction bases: 18. CDR1 and CDR2 (germline): MNHEY, SMNVEV (reference sequence). The DNA for the CDR3 is TGTGCCAGCAGTTCAGCTCTAAACCCGGGACAGGGCGTAGCCTACGAGCAGTACTTC. It codes for CASSSALNPGQGVAYEQYF.

This rearrangement joins TRBV9 to TRBJ2-5; 7 bases map to TRBD2. CDR3 length: 14 residues. J gave up 4 bases and V 0 bases, and 3 bases lay outside the gene matches. CDR1 and CDR2 (germline): SGDLS, YYNGEE. CDR3 nucleotide sequence: TGTGCCAGCAGCGTAGCGGGAGGAGGAGAGACCCAGTACTTC. Protein: CASSVAGGGETQYF.

V and J are TRBV5-1 and TRBJ2-2, with a possible D match to TRBD2 (5 bases). The germline V gene has CDR1 SGHRS and CDR2 YFSETQ. Trimming took off 3 bases at V and 4 bases at J, with 13 bases between the two ends. CDR3 length: 15 residues. The CDR3 reads CASSWEIGFTGELFF. CDR3 in DNA: TGCGCCAGCAGCTGGGAGATCGGGTTCACCGGGGAGCTGTTTTTT. Together with reference TRBV5-1 and TRBJ2-2, the CDR3 gives the full variable domain: KAGVTQTPRYLIKTRGQQVTLSCSPISGHRSVSWYQQTPGQGLQFLFEYFSETQRNKGNFPGRFSGRQFSNSRSEMNVSTLELGDSALYLCASSWEIGFTGELFFGEGSRLTVL.

The V call is TRBV30, the J call TRBJ1-6, with D tentatively TRBD1 (5 bases). The CDR3 is 13 residues long. CDR1 and CDR2 (germline): GTSNPN, SVGIG (reference sequence). Trimming pared 5 bases from V and 10 bases from J, leaving 15 bases between. The CDR3 spells CAWASSGGSPLHF. In DNA, the CDR3 is TGTGCCTGGGCCTCCTCTGGGGGGTCACCCCTCCACTTT.

The rearrangement uses TRBV4-2 and TRBJ2-5; maybe TRBD2 (6 bases). This CDR3 region has 16 residues. The V gene's germline CDR1 is LGHNA and CDR2 YNFKEQ. The V end lost 0 bases, the J end lost 5 bases, and 16 bases lay between the germline ends. In DNA, the CDR3 is TGTGCCAGCAGCCAAGAGGCGACTAGAGCCCGGGAGACCCAGTACTTC. Protein product: CASSQEATRARETQYF.

This chain links TRBV29-1 with TRBJ2-4; 7 bases match TRBD1. The J segment lost 1 base and the V segment lost 6 bases, leaving 6 bases of the junction unmatched. This CDR3 comprises 14 residues. Germline loops: CDR1 SQVTM, CDR2 ANQGSEA. The DNA of the CDR3 is TGCAGCGTCAACAGGGGTGCGGCCAAAAACATTCAGTACTTC. Amino acid sequence: CSVNRGAAKNIQYF.

The chain is built from TRBV18 and TRBJ1-1; no definite D call. Germline CDR1 is KGHSH and CDR2 is LQKENI. The V gene lost 1 base and the J gene lost 1 base, with 10 bases spanning the gap. This CDR3 is built from 15 residues. This CDR3 reads CASSPLNLENTEAFF. The CDR3 coding sequence is TGTGCCAGCTCACCACTTAATCTAGAGAACACTGAAGCTTTCTTT.

V is TRBV19 and J is TRBJ1-3, with D unclear. With 9 bases removed from V and 2 bases from J, the gap between germline ends came to 11 bases. The germline gives CDR1 LNHDA, CDR2 SQIVND (reference sequence). CDR3 length: 13 amino acids. The CDR3 sequence is CARLLRAGNTIYF. CDR3 nucleotides: TGTGCCAGACTTTTGAGGGCTGGAAACACCATATATTTT.

This rearrangement joins TRBV27 to TRBJ2-1, with 13 bases lining up with TRBD2. There are 18 residues in the CDR3. J was trimmed by 3 bases and V by 1 base; bases with no gene match: 6. Germline CDR1 is MNHEY and CDR2 is SMNVEV (reference sequence). The DNA of the CDR3 is TGTGCCAGCAGTTTATTGGGACTAGCGGGAACCATCTACAATGAGCAGTTCTTC. Translation: CASSLLGLAGTIYNEQFF.

This chain links TRBV7-2 with TRBJ2-5; 8 bases are shared with TRBD1. V shed 2 bases, J shed 1 base, and the junction held 0 bases outside the gene matches. Germline V gives CDR1 SGHTA, CDR2 FQGNSA. The CDR3 spans 14 residues. CDR3 amino acids: CASSLQGAQETQYF. The CDR3 bases are TGTGCCAGCAGCTTACAGGGGGCCCAAGAGACCCAGTACTTC.

The chain is built from TRBV7-9 and TRBJ2-1; the match to TRBD2 covers 9 bases. V dropped 4 bases and J dropped 4; count of bases not matched to a gene: 8. The CDR3 is 16 amino acids. Germline V gives CDR1 SEHNR, CDR2 FQNEAQ (reference sequence). CDR3 amino acids: CASSSTSGTDYNEQFF. The DNA of the CDR3 is TGTGCCAGCAGCTCGACTAGCGGCACCGATTACAATGAGCAGTTCTTC.

The J gene is TRBJ1-1, the V gene TRBV10-3; D unresolved. Trimming left V 6 bases short and J 2 bases short, with 13 bases between. Germline V lookup: CDR1 ENHRY, CDR2 SYGVKD. The length of the CDR3 is 14 residues. CDR3 in amino acids: CAIREPSTNTEAFF. The CDR3 coding sequence is TGTGCCATCAGAGAGCCGAGCACCAACACTGAAGCTTTCTTT.

V gene TRBV19 combines with J gene TRBJ1-5; the D is unclear. This CDR3 contains 17 residues. Germline V lookup: CDR1 LNHDA, CDR2 SQIVND (reference sequence). Trimming left V 2 bases short and J 0 bases short, with 14 bases between. The CDR3 loop is CASSIQANPYSNQPQHF. The CDR3 bases are TGTGCCAGTAGTATACAGGCCAACCCCTATAGCAATCAGCCCCAGCATTTT.